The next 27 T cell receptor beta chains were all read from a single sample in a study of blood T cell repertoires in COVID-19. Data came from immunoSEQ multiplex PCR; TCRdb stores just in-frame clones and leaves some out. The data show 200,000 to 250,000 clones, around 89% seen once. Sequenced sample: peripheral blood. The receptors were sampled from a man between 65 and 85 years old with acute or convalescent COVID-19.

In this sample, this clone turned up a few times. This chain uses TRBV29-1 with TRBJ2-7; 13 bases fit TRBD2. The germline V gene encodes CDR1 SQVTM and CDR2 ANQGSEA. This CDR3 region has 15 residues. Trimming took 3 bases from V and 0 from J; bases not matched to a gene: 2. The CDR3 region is CSVEGTSGTSYEQYF. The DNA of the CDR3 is TGCAGCGTTGAGGGGACTAGCGGGACCTCCTACGAGCAGTACTTC.

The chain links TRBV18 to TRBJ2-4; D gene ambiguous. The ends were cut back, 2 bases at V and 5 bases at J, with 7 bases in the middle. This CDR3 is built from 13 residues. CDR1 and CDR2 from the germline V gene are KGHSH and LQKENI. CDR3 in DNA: TGTGCCAGCTCACCAACTTTAGAAAACATTCAGTACTTC. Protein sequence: CASSPTLENIQYF.

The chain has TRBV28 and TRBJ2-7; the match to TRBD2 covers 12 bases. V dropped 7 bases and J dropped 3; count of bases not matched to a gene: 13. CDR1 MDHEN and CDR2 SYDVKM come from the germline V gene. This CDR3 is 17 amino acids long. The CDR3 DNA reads TGTGCCAGCAAAACTAGGACTAGCGGGGACTTTAACTACGAGCAGTACTTC. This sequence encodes CASKTRTSGDFNYEQYF.

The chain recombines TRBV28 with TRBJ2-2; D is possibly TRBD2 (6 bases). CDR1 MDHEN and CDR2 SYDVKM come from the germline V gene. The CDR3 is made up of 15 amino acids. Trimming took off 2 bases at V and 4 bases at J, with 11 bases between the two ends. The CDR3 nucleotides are TGTGCCAGCAGTTTAGGGGGGTCGCGCACCGGGGAGCTGTTTTTT. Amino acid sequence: CASSLGGSRTGELFF. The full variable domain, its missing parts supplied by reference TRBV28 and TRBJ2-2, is DVKVTQSSRYLVKRTGEKVFLECVQDMDHENMFWYRQDPGLGLRLIYFSYDVKMKEKGDIPEGYSVSREKKERFSLILESASTNQTSMYLCASSLGGSRTGELFFGEGSRLTVL.

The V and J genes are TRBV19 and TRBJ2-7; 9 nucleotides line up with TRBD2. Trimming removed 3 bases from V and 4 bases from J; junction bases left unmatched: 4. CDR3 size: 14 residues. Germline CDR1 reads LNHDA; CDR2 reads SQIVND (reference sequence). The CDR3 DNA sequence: TGTGCCAGTAGTATGATAGCGGGAGAATACGAGCAGTACTTC. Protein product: CASSMIAGEYEQYF.

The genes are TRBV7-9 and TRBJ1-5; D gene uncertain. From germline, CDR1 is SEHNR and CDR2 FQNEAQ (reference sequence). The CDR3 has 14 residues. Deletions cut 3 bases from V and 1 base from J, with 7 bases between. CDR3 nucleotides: TGTGCCAGCAGCTTTGCGGCGAGCAATCAGCCCCAGCATTTT. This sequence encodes CASSFAASNQPQHF.

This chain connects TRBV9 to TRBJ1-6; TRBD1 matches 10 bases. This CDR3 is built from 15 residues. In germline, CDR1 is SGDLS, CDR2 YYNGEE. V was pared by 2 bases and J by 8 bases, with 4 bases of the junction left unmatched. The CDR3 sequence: CASSVSGTGDSPLHF. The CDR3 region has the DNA TGTGCCAGCAGCGTGTCCGGGACAGGGGATTCACCCCTCCACTTT.

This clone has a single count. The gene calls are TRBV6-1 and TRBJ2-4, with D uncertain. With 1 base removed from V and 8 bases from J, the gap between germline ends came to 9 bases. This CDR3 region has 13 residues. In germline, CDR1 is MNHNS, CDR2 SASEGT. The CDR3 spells CASSEVQVDIQYF. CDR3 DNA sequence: TGTGCCAGCAGTGAAGTCCAGGTAGACATTCAGTACTTC.

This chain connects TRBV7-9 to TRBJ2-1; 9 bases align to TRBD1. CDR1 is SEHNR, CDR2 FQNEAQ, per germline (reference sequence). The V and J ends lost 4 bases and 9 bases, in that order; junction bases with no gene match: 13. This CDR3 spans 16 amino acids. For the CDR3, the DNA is TGTGCCAGCAGCTCCTCCGGGACAGGGAAGTGGTCTGAGCAGTTCTTC. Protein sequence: CASSSSGTGKWSEQFF. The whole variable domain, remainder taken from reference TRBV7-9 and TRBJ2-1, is DTGVSQNPRHKITKRGQNVTFRCDPISEHNRLYWYRQTLGQGPEFLTYFQNEAQLEKSRLLSDRFSAERPKGSFSTLEIQRTEQGDSAMYLCASSSSGTGKWSEQFFGPGTRLTVL.

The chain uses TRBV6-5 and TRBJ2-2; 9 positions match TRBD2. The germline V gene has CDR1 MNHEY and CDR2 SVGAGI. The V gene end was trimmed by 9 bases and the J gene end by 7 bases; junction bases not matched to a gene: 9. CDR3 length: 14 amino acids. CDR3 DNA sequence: TGTGCCAGTTGGGGTAGCGGGAGCGGCGGGGAGCTGTTTTTT. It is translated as CASWGSGSGGELFF.

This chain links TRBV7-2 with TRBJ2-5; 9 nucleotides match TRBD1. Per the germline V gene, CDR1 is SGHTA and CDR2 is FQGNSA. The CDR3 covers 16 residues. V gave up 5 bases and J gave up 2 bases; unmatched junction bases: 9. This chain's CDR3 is CASSQRTGATQETQYF. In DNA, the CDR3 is TGTGCCAGCAGCCAGCGGACAGGGGCGACTCAAGAGACCCAGTACTTC.

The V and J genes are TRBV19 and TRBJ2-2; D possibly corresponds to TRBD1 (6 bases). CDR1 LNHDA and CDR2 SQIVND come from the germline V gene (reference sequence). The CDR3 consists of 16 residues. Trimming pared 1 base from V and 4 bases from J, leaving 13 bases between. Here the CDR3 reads CASSIGGRGFTGELFF. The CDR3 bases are TGTGCCAGTAGTATAGGGGGGCGAGGGTTCACCGGGGAGCTGTTTTTT.

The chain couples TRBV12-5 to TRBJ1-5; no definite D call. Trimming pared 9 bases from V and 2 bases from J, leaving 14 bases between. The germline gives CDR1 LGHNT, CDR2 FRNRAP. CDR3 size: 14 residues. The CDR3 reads CASAPRVGNQPQHF. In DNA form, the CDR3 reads TGTGCTAGCGCCCCCCGGGTTGGCAATCAGCCCCAGCATTTT.

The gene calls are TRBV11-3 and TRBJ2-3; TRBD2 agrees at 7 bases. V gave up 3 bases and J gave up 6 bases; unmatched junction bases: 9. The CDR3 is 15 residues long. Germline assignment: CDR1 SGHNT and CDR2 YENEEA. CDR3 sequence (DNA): TGTGCCAGCAGCTTGTCCAGCGGGATGGGGGATACGCAGTATTTT. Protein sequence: CASSLSSGMGDTQYF.

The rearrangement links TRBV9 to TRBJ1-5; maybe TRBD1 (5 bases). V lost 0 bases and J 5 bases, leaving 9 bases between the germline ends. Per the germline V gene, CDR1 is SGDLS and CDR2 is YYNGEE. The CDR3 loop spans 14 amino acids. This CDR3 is CASSVGQFDQPQHF. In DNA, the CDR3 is TGTGCCAGCAGCGTAGGACAGTTCGATCAGCCCCAGCATTTT. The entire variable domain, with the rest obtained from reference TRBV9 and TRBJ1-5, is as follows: DSGVTQTPKHLITATGQRVTLRCSPRSGDLSVYWYQQSLDQGLQFLIQYYNGEERAKGNILERFSAQQFPDLHSELNLSSLELGDSALYFCASSVGQFDQPQHFGDGTRLSIL.

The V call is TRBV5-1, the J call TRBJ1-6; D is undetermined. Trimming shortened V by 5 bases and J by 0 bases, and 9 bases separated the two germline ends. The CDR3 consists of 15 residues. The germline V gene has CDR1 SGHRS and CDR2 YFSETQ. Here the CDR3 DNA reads TGCGCCAGCAGTAACCGGAGCTCCTATAATTCACCCCTCCACTTT. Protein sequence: CASSNRSSYNSPLHF.

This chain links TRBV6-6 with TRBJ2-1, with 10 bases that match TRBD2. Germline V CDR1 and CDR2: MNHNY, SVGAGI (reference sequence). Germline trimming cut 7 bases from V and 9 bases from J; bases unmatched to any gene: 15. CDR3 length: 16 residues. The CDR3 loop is CASTLQGAGGGSEQFF. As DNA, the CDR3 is TGTGCCAGCACTCTACAGGGAGCGGGAGGGGGAAGTGAGCAGTTCTTC.

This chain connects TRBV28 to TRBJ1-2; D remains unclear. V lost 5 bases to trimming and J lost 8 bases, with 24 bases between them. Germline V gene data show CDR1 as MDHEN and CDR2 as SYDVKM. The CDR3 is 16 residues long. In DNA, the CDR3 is TGTGCCAGCAGTGCCGGAGGACGGGTGGTTTTGGGAGGCTACACCTTC. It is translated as CASSAGGRVVLGGYTF.

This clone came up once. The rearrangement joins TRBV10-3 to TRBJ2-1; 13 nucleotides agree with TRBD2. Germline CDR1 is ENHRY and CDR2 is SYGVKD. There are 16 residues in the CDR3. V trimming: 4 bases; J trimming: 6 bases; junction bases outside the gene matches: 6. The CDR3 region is CAISGSGTSGTNEQFF. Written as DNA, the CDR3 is TGTGCCATCAGTGGGTCCGGGACTAGCGGGACCAATGAGCAGTTCTTC.

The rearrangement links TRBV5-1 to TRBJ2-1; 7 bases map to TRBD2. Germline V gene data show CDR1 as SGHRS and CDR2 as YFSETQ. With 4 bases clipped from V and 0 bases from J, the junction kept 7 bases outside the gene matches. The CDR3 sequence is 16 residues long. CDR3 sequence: CASSPGLLSSYNEQFF. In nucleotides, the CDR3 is TGCGCCAGCAGCCCGGGACTACTGAGCTCCTACAATGAGCAGTTCTTC.

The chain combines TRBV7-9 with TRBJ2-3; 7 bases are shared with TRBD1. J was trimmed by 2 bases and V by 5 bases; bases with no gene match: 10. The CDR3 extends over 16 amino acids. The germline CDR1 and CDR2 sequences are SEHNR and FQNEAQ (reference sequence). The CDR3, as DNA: TGTGCCAGCAGCCCGTCTGGGACAGACTACACAGATACGCAGTATTTT. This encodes CASSPSGTDYTDTQYF.

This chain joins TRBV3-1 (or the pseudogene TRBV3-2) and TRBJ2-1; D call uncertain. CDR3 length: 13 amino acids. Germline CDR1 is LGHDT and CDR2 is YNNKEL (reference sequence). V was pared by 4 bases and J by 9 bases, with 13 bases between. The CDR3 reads CASSPTPRGEQFF. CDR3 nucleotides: TGTGCCAGCAGCCCGACTCCCAGAGGTGAGCAGTTCTTC.

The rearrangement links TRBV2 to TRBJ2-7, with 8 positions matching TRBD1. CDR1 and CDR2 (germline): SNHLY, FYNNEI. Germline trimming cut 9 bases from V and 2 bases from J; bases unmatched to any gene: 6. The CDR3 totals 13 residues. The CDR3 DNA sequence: TGTGCCAGTTTATCGGACAGGGCCTACGAGCAGTACTTC. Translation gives CASLSDRAYEQYF. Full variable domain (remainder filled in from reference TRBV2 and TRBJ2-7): EPEVTQTPSHQVTQMGQEVILRCVPISNHLYFYWYRQILGQKVEFLVSFYNNEISEKSEIFDDQFSVERPDGSNFTLKIRSTKLEDSAMYFCASLSDRAYEQYFGPGTRLTVT.

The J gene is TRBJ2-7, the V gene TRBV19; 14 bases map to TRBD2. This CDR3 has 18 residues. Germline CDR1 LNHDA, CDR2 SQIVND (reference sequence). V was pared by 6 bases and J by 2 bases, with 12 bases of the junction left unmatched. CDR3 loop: CASSIRTSGRPTTYEQYF. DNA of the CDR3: TGTGCCAGTAGCATACGGACTAGCGGGAGGCCGACTACCTACGAGCAGTACTTC.

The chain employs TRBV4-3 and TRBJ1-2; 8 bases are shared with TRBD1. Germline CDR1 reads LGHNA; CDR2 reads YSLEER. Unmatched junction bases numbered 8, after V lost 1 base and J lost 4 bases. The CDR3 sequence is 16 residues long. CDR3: CASSQVLSQGGYGYTF. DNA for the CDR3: TGCGCCAGCAGCCAAGTCCTATCACAGGGGGGCTATGGCTACACCTTC.

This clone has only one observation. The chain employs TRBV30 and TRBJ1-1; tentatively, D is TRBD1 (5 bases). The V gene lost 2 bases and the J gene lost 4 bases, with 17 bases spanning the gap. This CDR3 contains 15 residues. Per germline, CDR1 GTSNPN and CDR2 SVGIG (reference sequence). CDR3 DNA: TGTGCCTGGAGTCTCTCCGGGGGGTGGGGCACTGAAGCTTTCTTT. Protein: CAWSLSGGWGTEAFF.

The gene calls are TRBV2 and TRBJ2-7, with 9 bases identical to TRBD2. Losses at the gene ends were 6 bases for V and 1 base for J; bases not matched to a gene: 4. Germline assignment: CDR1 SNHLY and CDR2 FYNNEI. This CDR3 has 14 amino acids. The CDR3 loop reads CASRQREVSYEQYF. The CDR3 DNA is TGTGCCAGCAGGCAGCGGGAGGTGTCCTACGAGCAGTACTTC.